The 30 T cell receptor beta chains listed next were all sequenced from one sample in a study of blood T cell repertoires in COVID-19. Using immunoSEQ multiplex PCR, the repertoire was profiled, and TCRdb retains in-frame clones only, with some absent. This sample has 110,000 or so clones, with 75% to 90% found just once. The specimen was peripheral blood. The receptor source for this set is a man in his sixties or seventies with active or convalescent COVID-19.

This clone was found once. The genes are TRBV5-1 and TRBJ2-5; 7 nucleotides agree with TRBD1. J was trimmed by 1 base and V by 2 bases; bases with no gene match: 5. The germline CDR1 and CDR2 sequences are SGHRS and YFSETQ. This CDR3 contains 15 residues. CDR3 nucleotide sequence: TGCGCCAGCAGCTTACAGGGGACCTTCCAAGAGACCCAGTACTTC. Its protein is CASSLQGTFQETQYF.

This chain's CDR3 is CATTGGLSYNSPLHF. DNA of the CDR3: TGTGCCACCACAGGGGGCCTCTCCTATAATTCACCCCTCCACTTT. The V call is TRBV28, the J call TRBJ1-6; 9 bases match TRBD1. The length of the CDR3 is 15 residues. The V gene's germline CDR1 is MDHEN and CDR2 SYDVKM. V shed 10 bases, J shed 0 bases, and the junction held 4 bases outside the gene matches.

This clone has only a few counts. The genes are TRBV29-1 and TRBJ2-7; D gene unclear. Trimming cost V 5 bases and J 12 bases, with 20 bases left between them. The CDR3 runs to 12 residues. CDR1 and CDR2 (germline): SQVTM, ANQGSEA. The CDR3 bases are TGCAGCGTTTCTAAAGCTGATTCTCGTCTGTACTTC. Protein: CSVSKADSRLYF.

The chain joins TRBV9 to TRBJ1-1; D remains ambiguous. V dropped 0 bases and J dropped 1 base, with 7 bases sitting between them. The germline V gene encodes CDR1 SGDLS and CDR2 YYNGEE. The CDR3 is made up of 14 amino acids. CDR3 DNA: TGTGCCAGCAGCGTAGGGCCCGAGAACACTGAAGCTTTCTTT. It codes for CASSVGPENTEAFF. The full variable domain, in which reference TRBV9 and TRBJ1-1 provide the parts outside the CDR3, is DSGVTQTPKHLITATGQRVTLRCSPRSGDLSVYWYQQSLDQGLQFLIQYYNGEERAKGNILERFSAQQFPDLHSELNLSSLELGDSALYFCASSVGPENTEAFFGQGTRLTVV.

The chain carries TRBV5-1 and TRBJ2-7, with 8 bases aligning to TRBD2. The V and J ends lost 3 bases and 3 bases, in that order; junction bases with no gene match: 5. This CDR3 spans 14 amino acids. Germline V gives CDR1 SGHRS, CDR2 YFSETQ. The CDR3 bases are TGCGCCAGCAGCTCGACTAGCGCGATCTACGAGCAGTACTTC. It translates to CASSSTSAIYEQYF.

This chain links TRBV27 with TRBJ1-6; TRBD1 might be the D (6 bases). Germline lookup yields CDR1 MNHEY and CDR2 SMNVEV (reference sequence). Deletions cut 5 bases from V and 0 bases from J, with 20 bases between. The CDR3 sequence is 19 residues long. CDR3 amino acids: CASSLGQSGESSYNSPLHF. DNA of the CDR3: TGTGCCAGCAGTCTCGGACAGTCCGGCGAGAGCTCCTATAATTCACCCCTCCACTTT.

This clone was recorded only once. The V gene is TRBV28, the J gene TRBJ2-7; the D gene is possibly TRBD2 (5 bases). This CDR3 spans 14 amino acids. V was shortened by 5 bases and J by 5 bases, with 16 bases between the two germline ends. CDR1 is MDHEN, CDR2 SYDVKM, per germline. The CDR3: CASSPAGLFHEQYF. Here the CDR3 DNA reads TGTGCCAGCAGTCCCGCGGGCCTATTCCACGAGCAGTACTTC.

CDR3 region: CASGDRDYAYEQYF. The CDR3 region has the DNA TGTGCCAGCGGGGACCGGGACTACGCCTACGAGCAGTACTTC. The chain couples TRBV2 to TRBJ2-7, with 7 positions matching TRBD2. CDR3 size: 14 residues. Unmatched junction bases numbered 9, after V lost 8 bases and J lost 2 bases. Germline V CDR1 and CDR2: SNHLY, FYNNEI.

J is TRBJ1-1 and V is TRBV19; D perhaps matches TRBD1 (5 bases). This CDR3 comprises 14 residues. V lost 7 bases to trimming and J lost 6 bases, with 18 bases between them. Germline values: CDR1 LNHDA, CDR2 SQIVND (reference sequence). In DNA form, the CDR3 reads TGTGCCAGTACCACAGATAGGGGTGGGGCTGAAGCTTTCTTT. This translates into CASTTDRGGAEAFF.

The genes are TRBV19 and TRBJ1-5, with unresolved D. Germline lookup yields CDR1 LNHDA and CDR2 SQIVND (reference sequence). The CDR3 has 15 amino acids. Deletions cut 6 bases from V and 0 bases from J, with 12 bases between. The CDR3 DNA follows: TGTGCCAGTAGCCCTTTGGCGGTTAGCAATCAGCCCCAGCATTTT. Residues: CASSPLAVSNQPQHF.

The genes are TRBV19 and TRBJ2-2; 8 bases fit TRBD1. Germline CDR1 LNHDA, CDR2 SQIVND (reference sequence). J was trimmed by 3 bases and V by 2 bases; bases with no gene match: 8. CDR3 length: 17 amino acids. The CDR3 protein is CASSIPSTGVDTGELFF. Here the CDR3 DNA reads TGTGCCAGTAGTATACCCTCGACAGGGGTCGACACCGGGGAGCTGTTTTTT.

This rearrangement joins TRBV11-2 to TRBJ2-7; possible D gene TRBD2, 5 bases. The V gene's germline CDR1 is SGHAT and CDR2 FQNNGV. The CDR3 sequence is 18 residues long. V dropped 0 bases and J dropped 3 bases, with 21 bases sitting between them. CDR3 sequence (DNA): TGTGCCAGCAGCTTAGATCGTATGTACAGTCTCGAGGGCTACGAGCAGTACTTC. Its protein is CASSLDRMYSLEGYEQYF.

The V and J genes are TRBV18 and TRBJ1-6; the D is unclear. V was shortened by 8 bases and J by 0 bases, with 11 bases between the two germline ends. The length of the CDR3 is 15 residues. The V gene's germline CDR1 is KGHSH and CDR2 LQKENI. The CDR3 reads CASRRPGSYNSPLHF. The CDR3 coding sequence is TGTGCCAGCCGACGACCGGGCTCCTATAATTCACCCCTCCACTTT.

CDR3: CASSPAPIEANEKLFF. The CDR3 DNA is TGTGCCAGCTCACCCGCCCCGATCGAAGCAAATGAAAAACTGTTTTTT. This rearrangement joins TRBV18 to TRBJ1-4; no definite D call. The CDR3 is 16 amino acids. The germline gives CDR1 KGHSH, CDR2 LQKENI. V was shortened by 3 bases and J by 5 bases, with 16 bases between the two germline ends.

This clone was detected a few times. The chain couples TRBV3-1 (or the pseudogene TRBV3-2) to TRBJ2-7; 7 positions match TRBD2. V lost 4 bases, J lost 4 bases, and 13 bases stayed unmatched. Germline V gene data show CDR1 as LGHDT and CDR2 as YNNKEL (reference sequence). The CDR3 is made up of 16 amino acids. This chain's CDR3 is CASSPQRASRGYEQYF. The CDR3 coding sequence is TGTGCCAGCAGCCCGCAACGGGCCTCGCGGGGGTACGAGCAGTACTTC.

This clone has a single count. This chain joins TRBV29-1 and TRBJ1-2, with TRBD1 matching 10 bases. Per the germline V gene, CDR1 is SQVTM and CDR2 is ANQGSEA. The junction had 13 bases not matched to a gene; V was cut back by 7 bases and J by 5 bases. CDR3 size: 15 residues. CDR3 in amino acids: CSALGTGAAGYGYTF. CDR3 DNA sequence: TGCAGCGCCCTAGGGACAGGGGCGGCCGGATATGGCTACACCTTC.

The rearrangement joins TRBV2 to TRBJ1-6; D perhaps matches TRBD1 (5 bases). The CDR3 length is 15 residues. V lost 6 bases and J 2 bases, leaving 11 bases between the germline ends. Germline values: CDR1 SNHLY, CDR2 FYNNEI. The CDR3 loop reads CASSREQAYNSPLHF. For the CDR3, the DNA is TGTGCCAGCAGCCGAGAACAGGCCTATAATTCACCCCTCCACTTT.

The J gene is TRBJ2-7, the V gene TRBV19; possibly TRBD1 for D (5 bases). Germline V lookup: CDR1 LNHDA, CDR2 SQIVND (reference sequence). The V gene lost 3 bases and the J gene lost 2 bases, with 11 bases spanning the gap. This CDR3 is built from 14 residues. The CDR3 sequence: CASSIVMGPYEQYF. Here the CDR3 DNA reads TGTGCCAGTAGTATCGTGATGGGGCCCTACGAGCAGTACTTC.

In this sample, this clone turned up once. The chain has TRBV5-1 and TRBJ2-1; weak D call: TRBD2 (6 bases). The V gene's germline CDR1 is SGHRS and CDR2 YFSETQ. Trimming stripped 2 bases from V and 8 bases from J, with 20 bases between. CDR3 size: 16 residues. As DNA, the CDR3 is TGCGCCAGCAGCTTAGCCCTCGCGGGACGTTCGGATGAGCAGTTCTTC. This encodes CASSLALAGRSDEQFF. Based on the CDR3 plus reference TRBV5-1 and TRBJ2-1, the full variable domain is KAGVTQTPRYLIKTRGQQVTLSCSPISGHRSVSWYQQTPGQGLQFLFEYFSETQRNKGNFPGRFSGRQFSNSRSEMNVSTLELGDSALYLCASSLALAGRSDEQFFGPGTRLTVL.

The V call is TRBV7-2, the J call TRBJ2-5; TRBD2 agrees at 9 bases. The CDR3 totals 17 residues. The V and J ends lost 2 bases and 2 bases, in that order; junction bases with no gene match: 9. CDR1 is SGHTA and CDR2 is FQGNSA in the germline V gene. CDR3 in DNA: TGTGCCAGCAGCTTAAGGCTAGCGGGAAAAACGCAAGAGACCCAGTACTTC. Protein sequence: CASSLRLAGKTQETQYF.

V is TRBV9 and J is TRBJ2-6; D call uncertain. Per the germline V gene, CDR1 is SGDLS and CDR2 is YYNGEE. V lost 3 bases, J lost 0 bases, and 7 bases lay in between. CDR3 length equals 15 residues. The CDR3 here is CASSATVSGANVLTF. CDR3 nucleotides: TGTGCCAGCAGCGCCACGGTCTCTGGGGCCAACGTCCTGACTTTC.

The chain uses TRBV16 and TRBJ1-2; D might be TRBD1 (5 bases). V dropped 1 base and J dropped 3 bases, with 27 bases sitting between them. This CDR3 spans 20 amino acids. Germline assignment: CDR1 KGHSY and CDR2 FQNENV. CDR3 nucleotides: TGTGCCAGCAGCCAATATCTGGCCGGGCCCGACAGATCCAAGGACTATGGCTACACCTTC. Amino acids: CASSQYLAGPDRSKDYGYTF.

The chain carries TRBV7-9 and TRBJ2-2; no clear D gene. CDR1 SEHNR and CDR2 FQNEAQ come from the germline V gene (reference sequence). The CDR3 spans 13 residues. V lost 1 base, J lost 4 bases, and 4 bases lay in between. The CDR3 DNA follows: TGTGCCAGCAGCTTAGACACCACCGGGGAGCTGTTTTTT. Protein sequence: CASSLDTTGELFF.

This chain connects TRBV28 to TRBJ2-7, with D tentatively TRBD1 (5 bases). Germline V CDR1 and CDR2: MDHEN, SYDVKM. V lost 3 bases to trimming and J lost 2 bases, with 11 bases between them. The CDR3 sequence is 14 residues long. The CDR3 DNA is TGTGCCAGCAGTTTGACAGCCAAGGCCTACGAGCAGTACTTC. The encoded protein is CASSLTAKAYEQYF.

This clone was detected a few times. The rearrangement links TRBV3-1 (or the pseudogene TRBV3-2) to TRBJ1-5; perhaps TRBD1 as D (5 bases). V lost 4 bases and J lost 4, with 8 bases in between. The CDR3 is 13 residues long. Per germline, CDR1 LGHDT and CDR2 YNNKEL (reference sequence). In DNA, the CDR3 is TGTGCCAGCAGCCGGCAGGGTAATCAGCCCCAGCATTTT. The encoded protein is CASSRQGNQPQHF.

The CDR3 here is CASSPTLKGQGSDTEAFF. CDR3 DNA: TGTGCCAGCAGCCCGACGCTAAAGGGCCAGGGTTCGGACACTGAAGCTTTCTTT. The genes are TRBV3-1 (or the pseudogene TRBV3-2) and TRBJ1-1, with a tentative D call TRBD1 (5 bases). CDR3 length equals 18 residues. Germline-derived CDR1 and CDR2 are LGHDT and YNNKEL (reference sequence). Trimming removed 4 bases at V and 3 bases at J, with 24 bases between.

This clone has a handful of counts. The chain has TRBV5-1 and TRBJ2-2; 7 bases align to TRBD1. V was pared by 0 bases and J by 3 bases, with 8 bases of the junction left unmatched. CDR1 is SGHRS and CDR2 is YFSETQ in the germline V gene. This CDR3 region has 17 residues. The CDR3 spells CASSLALRGLDTGELFF. In nucleotides, the CDR3 is TGCGCCAGCAGCTTGGCCTTGAGGGGGCTAGACACCGGGGAGCTGTTTTTT.

The chain recombines TRBV5-6 with TRBJ1-2; D unresolved. The CDR3 spans 11 residues. V shed 2 bases and J shed 8 bases, with 7 bases lying between them. CDR1 is SGHDT, CDR2 YYEEEE, per germline. The DNA for the CDR3 is TGTGCCAGCAGCTTATACACCGGCTACACCTTC. Translated, it gives CASSLYTGYTF.

The rearrangement joins TRBV5-1 to TRBJ2-7; TRBD2 matches 11 bases. The trim removed 2 bases at V and 5 bases at J, leaving 6 bases unmatched. CDR3 length: 15 residues. The germline gives CDR1 SGHRS, CDR2 YFSETQ. CDR3 in DNA: TGCGCCAGCAGCTTCACTAGCGGGAGTCTCAACGAGCAGTACTTC. This gives the protein CASSFTSGSLNEQYF.

The chain has TRBV5-1 and TRBJ2-4, with 11 bases aligning to TRBD2. The CDR3 covers 19 residues. J was trimmed by 3 bases and V by 5 bases; bases with no gene match: 16. Germline V CDR1 and CDR2: SGHRS, YFSETQ. The CDR3 DNA reads as TGCGCCAGCAGACCCGGCGAGCTAGCGGGAGGAGGGGGCAAAAACATTCAGTACTTC. This codes for CASRPGELAGGGGKNIQYF.